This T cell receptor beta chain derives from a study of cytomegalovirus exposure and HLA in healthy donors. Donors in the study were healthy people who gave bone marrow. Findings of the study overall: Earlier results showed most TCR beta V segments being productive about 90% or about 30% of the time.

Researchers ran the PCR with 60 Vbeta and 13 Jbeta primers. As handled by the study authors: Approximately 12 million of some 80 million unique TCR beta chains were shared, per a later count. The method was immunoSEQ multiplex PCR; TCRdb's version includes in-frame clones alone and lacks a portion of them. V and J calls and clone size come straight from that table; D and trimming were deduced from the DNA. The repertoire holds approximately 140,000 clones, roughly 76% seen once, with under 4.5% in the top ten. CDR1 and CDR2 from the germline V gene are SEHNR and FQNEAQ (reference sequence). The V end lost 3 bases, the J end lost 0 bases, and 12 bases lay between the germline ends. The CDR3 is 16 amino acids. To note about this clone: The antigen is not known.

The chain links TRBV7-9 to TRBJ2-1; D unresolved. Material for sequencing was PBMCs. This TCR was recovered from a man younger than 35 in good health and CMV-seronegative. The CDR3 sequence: CASSFIGQASYNEQFF. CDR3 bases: TGTGCCAGCAGCTTTATCGGCCAGGCCTCCTACAATGAGCAGTTCTTC.